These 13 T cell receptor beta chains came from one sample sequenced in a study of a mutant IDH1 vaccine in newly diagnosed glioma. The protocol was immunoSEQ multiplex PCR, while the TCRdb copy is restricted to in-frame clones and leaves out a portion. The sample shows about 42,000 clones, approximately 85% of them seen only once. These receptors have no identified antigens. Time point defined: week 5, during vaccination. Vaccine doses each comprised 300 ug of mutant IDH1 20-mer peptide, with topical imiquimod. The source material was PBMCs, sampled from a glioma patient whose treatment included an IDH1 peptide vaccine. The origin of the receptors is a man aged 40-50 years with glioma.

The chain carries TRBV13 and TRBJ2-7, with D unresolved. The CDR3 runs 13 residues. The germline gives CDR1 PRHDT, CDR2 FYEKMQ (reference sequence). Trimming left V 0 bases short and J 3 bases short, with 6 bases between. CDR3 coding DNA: TGTGCCAGCAGCTTAGGGGTTTTCTACGAGCAGTACTTC. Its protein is CASSLGVFYEQYF.

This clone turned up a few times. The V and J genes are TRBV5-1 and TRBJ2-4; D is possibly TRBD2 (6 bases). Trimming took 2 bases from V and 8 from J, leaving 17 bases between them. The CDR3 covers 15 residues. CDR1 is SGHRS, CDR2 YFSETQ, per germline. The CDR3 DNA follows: TGCGCCAGCAGCTTAGCGCCGACTAGTAAGGACATTCAGTACTTC. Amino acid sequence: CASSLAPTSKDIQYF. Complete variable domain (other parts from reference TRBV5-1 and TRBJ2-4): KAGVTQTPRYLIKTRGQQVTLSCSPISGHRSVSWYQQTPGQGLQFLFEYFSETQRNKGNFPGRFSGRQFSNSRSEMNVSTLELGDSALYLCASSLAPTSKDIQYFGAGTRLSVL.

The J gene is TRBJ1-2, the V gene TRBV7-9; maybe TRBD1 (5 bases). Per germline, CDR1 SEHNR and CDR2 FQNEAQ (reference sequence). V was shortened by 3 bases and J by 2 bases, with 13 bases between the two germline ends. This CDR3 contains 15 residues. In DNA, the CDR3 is TGTGCCAGCAGCTTCGGAGGGGATCTGAACTATGGCTACACCTTC. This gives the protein CASSFGGDLNYGYTF.

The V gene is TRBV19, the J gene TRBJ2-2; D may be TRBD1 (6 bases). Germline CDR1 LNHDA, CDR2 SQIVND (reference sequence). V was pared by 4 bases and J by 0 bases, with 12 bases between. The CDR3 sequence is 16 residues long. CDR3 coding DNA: TGTGCCAGTAGTACACCCGGGACAACGAACACCGGGGAGCTGTTTTTT. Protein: CASSTPGTTNTGELFF.

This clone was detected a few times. The CDR3 bases are TGTGCCAGCAGCGTAGCCAGGCTGAACACTGAAGCTTTCTTT. As protein: CASSVARLNTEAFF. This chain links TRBV9 with TRBJ1-1; no clear D. Germline CDR1 is SGDLS and CDR2 is YYNGEE. This CDR3 has 14 residues. V was cut by 0 bases and J by 0 bases, with 6 bases left in between.

The CDR3 nucleotides read TGTGCCAGCAGCGCCCGACTAGCGGGAGTTTACGAGCAGTACTTC. Amino acid sequence: CASSARLAGVYEQYF. This chain joins TRBV13 and TRBJ2-7, with 12 bases that match TRBD2. The CDR3 runs 15 residues. J was trimmed by 4 bases and V by 5 bases; bases with no gene match: 6. Germline CDR1 is PRHDT and CDR2 is FYEKMQ (reference sequence).

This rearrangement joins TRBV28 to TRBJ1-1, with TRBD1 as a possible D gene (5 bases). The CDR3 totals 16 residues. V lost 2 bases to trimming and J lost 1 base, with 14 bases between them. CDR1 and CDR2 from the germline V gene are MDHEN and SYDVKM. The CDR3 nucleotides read TGTGCCAGCAGTTTAGCCGGAGCGGGGGGGAACACTGAAGCTTTCTTT. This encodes CASSLAGAGGNTEAFF.

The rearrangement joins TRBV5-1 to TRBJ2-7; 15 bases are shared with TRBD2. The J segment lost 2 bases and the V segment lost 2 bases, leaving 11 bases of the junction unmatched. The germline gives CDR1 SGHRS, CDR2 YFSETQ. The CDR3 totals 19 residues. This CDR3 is CASSFSQTGTSGRTYEQYF. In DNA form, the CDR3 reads TGCGCCAGCAGCTTCTCCCAGACAGGGACTAGCGGGAGGACCTACGAGCAGTACTTC.

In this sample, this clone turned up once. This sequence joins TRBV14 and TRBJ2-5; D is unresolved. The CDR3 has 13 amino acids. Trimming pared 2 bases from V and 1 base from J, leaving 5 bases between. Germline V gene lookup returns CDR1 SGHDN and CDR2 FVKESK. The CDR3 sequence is CASSQQFQETQYF. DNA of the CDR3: TGTGCCAGCAGCCAACAATTCCAAGAGACCCAGTACTTC.

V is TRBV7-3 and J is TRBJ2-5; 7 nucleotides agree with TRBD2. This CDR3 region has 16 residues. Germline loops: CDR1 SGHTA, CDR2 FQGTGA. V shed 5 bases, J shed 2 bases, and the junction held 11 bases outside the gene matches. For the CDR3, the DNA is TGTGCCAGCAGCCCCAACGGAGCGGGAAGACAAGAGACCCAGTACTTC. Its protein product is CASSPNGAGRQETQYF.

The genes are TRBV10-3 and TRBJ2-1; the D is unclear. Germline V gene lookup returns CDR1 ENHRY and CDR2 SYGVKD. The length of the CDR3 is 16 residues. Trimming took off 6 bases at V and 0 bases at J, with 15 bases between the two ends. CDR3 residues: CAIREEVPSSYNEQFF. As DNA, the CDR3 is TGTGCCATCAGGGAAGAGGTACCGAGCTCCTACAATGAGCAGTTCTTC.

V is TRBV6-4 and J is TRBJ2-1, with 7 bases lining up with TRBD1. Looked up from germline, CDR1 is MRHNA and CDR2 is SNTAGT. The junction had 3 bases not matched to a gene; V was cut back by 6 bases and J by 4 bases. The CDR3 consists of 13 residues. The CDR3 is CASRRDSYNEQFF. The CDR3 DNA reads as TGTGCCAGCAGGAGGGACAGTTACAATGAGCAGTTCTTC.

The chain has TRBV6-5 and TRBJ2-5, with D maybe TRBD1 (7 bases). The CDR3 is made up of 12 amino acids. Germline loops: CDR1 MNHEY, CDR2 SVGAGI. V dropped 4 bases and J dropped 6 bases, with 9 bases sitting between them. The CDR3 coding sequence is TGTGCCAGCAGTTCAGGGGGGCAGACCCAGTACTTC. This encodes CASSSGGQTQYF.